The 24 T cell receptor beta chains reported below all come from one sample, sequenced in a study of T-cell reconstitution after alpha-beta-depleted transplantation in children. The TCRbeta library was prepared with unique molecular identifiers. MiXCR, applied by TCRdb to the PCR reads, yields one record per CDR3 protein. The table shows just over 350,000 distinct CDR3 sequences, with about an eighth occurring only once. The material sequenced was PBMCs, taken from the stem cell graft. All receptors derive from a human donor who donated a stem cell graft to a child with Fanconi anemia.

The chain links TRBV20-1 to TRBJ2-3; 13 bases are a match to TRBD2. The CDR3 sequence is 19 residues long. The trim removed 4 bases at V and 2 bases at J, leaving 15 bases unmatched. CDR1 DFQATT and CDR2 SNEGSKA come from the germline V gene (reference sequence). CDR3 sequence (DNA): TGCAGTGCTATCGCACTAGCGGGGGGGCTCCATGGACTCACAGATACGCAGTATTTT. Amino acid sequence: CSAIALAGGLHGLTDTQYF.

This clonotype was picked up many times. V and J are TRBV7-2 and TRBJ2-2; 7 bases fit TRBD1. Germline V lookup: CDR1 SGHTA, CDR2 FQGNSA. J lost 5 bases, V lost 5 bases, and 5 bases had no gene match. The CDR3 has 14 amino acids. The CDR3, as DNA: TGTGCCAGCAGCACAAGGACAGGAACCGGGGAGCTGTTTTTT. This sequence encodes CASSTRTGTGELFF.

V and J are TRBV6-6 and TRBJ1-1; D ambiguous. The CDR3 covers 13 residues. Germline lookup yields CDR1 MNHNY and CDR2 SVGAGI (reference sequence). Between the trimmed V and J ends, which lost 6 bases and 6 bases, there was a span of 14 bases. Here the CDR3 reads CASSQASRAEAFF. The CDR3 DNA is TGTGCCAGCAGCCAAGCGAGTCGTGCTGAAGCTTTCTTT.

This clonotype has just a few counts. The chain joins TRBV28 to TRBJ1-6; the D gene is possibly TRBD1 (5 bases). V gave up 10 bases and J gave up 8 bases, with 21 bases separating them. The CDR3 is 15 amino acids. Germline V CDR1 and CDR2: MDHEN, SYDVKM. The chain's CDR3 is CAITGLSIRDSPLHF. The CDR3 DNA sequence: TGTGCCATCACCGGATTGAGTATCAGGGATTCACCCCTCCACTTT.

The chain employs TRBV5-4 and TRBJ1-2; tentatively, D is TRBD1 (6 bases). The CDR3 has 17 amino acids. V was clipped by 4 bases and J by 1 base, with 20 bases between them. Looked up from germline, CDR1 is SGHNT and CDR2 is YYREEE (reference sequence). The CDR3 DNA sequence: TGTGCCAGCAGCCTCCTTGGGGGCAGGGCCCTTAACTATGGCTACACCTTC. Protein: CASSLLGGRALNYGYTF.

The sample holds a few counts of this clonotype. This chain links TRBV5-1 with TRBJ2-7; D may match TRBD1 or TRBD2 (5 bases each). The germline V gene encodes CDR1 SGHRS and CDR2 YFSETQ. The V end lost 7 bases, the J end lost 6 bases, and 17 bases lay between the germline ends. There are 13 residues in the CDR3. CDR3 amino acids: CASREGAGGEQYF. In nucleotides, the CDR3 is TGCGCCAGCCGGGAAGGGGCCGGCGGCGAGCAGTACTTC.

This clonotype was detected only a few times. The chain couples TRBV6-2 or TRBV6-3 to TRBJ2-2; D not certain. Deletions cut 11 bases from V and 1 base from J, with 14 bases between. The CDR3 totals 14 residues. From germline, CDR1 is MNHEY and CDR2 SVGEGT. The CDR3 sequence: CAGSSTGNTGELFF. The DNA of the CDR3 is TGTGCCGGATCGTCGACGGGGAACACCGGGGAGCTGTTTTTT.

This clonotype was observed many times. The chain carries TRBV12-3 or TRBV12-4 and TRBJ2-1; TRBD2 agrees at 11 bases. The ends lost 4 bases at V and 10 bases at J; junction bases unmatched: 9. The CDR3 sequence is 15 residues long. CDR3 nucleotide sequence: TGTGCCAGCAGTTCTAGCGGGGGGCTGGGAGGGGAGCAGTTCTTC. Its protein is CASSSSGGLGGEQFF.

This chain joins TRBV27 and TRBJ2-5, with 9 nucleotides matching TRBD2. The J segment lost 2 bases and the V segment lost 2 bases, leaving 3 bases of the junction unmatched. The CDR3 loop spans 15 amino acids. The germline gives CDR1 MNHEY, CDR2 SMNVEV (reference sequence). The chain's CDR3 is CASSLTLAGQETQYF. The CDR3, as DNA: TGTGCCAGCAGTTTAACCCTAGCGGGGCAAGAGACCCAGTACTTC.

The rearrangement joins TRBV20-1 to TRBJ2-3; 10 nucleotides align to TRBD2. With V trimmed by 6 bases and J by 3 bases, 3 bases remained unmatched. Germline V lookup: CDR1 DFQATT, CDR2 SNEGSKA (reference sequence). The CDR3 length is 13 residues. In nucleotides, the CDR3 is TGCAGTGCAGCTAGCGGGGGTACAGATACGCAGTATTTT. Protein: CSAASGGTDTQYF.

The rearrangement joins TRBV27 to TRBJ2-1; 7 bases align to TRBD1. From germline, CDR1 is MNHEY and CDR2 SMNVEV (reference sequence). This CDR3 has 13 amino acids. With 5 bases clipped from V and 9 bases from J, the junction kept 7 bases outside the gene matches. The CDR3 loop reads CASSPGTVGEQFF. DNA for the CDR3: TGTGCCAGCAGTCCCGGGACAGTTGGTGAGCAGTTCTTC.

This clonotype was seen more than once but under ten times. The V and J genes are TRBV3-1 and TRBJ1-2, with D unclear. Between the trimmed V and J ends, which lost 3 bases and 4 bases, there was a span of 12 bases. The germline CDR1 and CDR2 sequences are LGHDT and YNNKEL (reference sequence). The CDR3 is 14 amino acids. DNA for the CDR3: TGTGCCAGCAGCCACATCGGGTCCGCCTATGGCTACACCTTC. This translates into CASSHIGSAYGYTF.

This clonotype was detected a few times. This chain joins TRBV12-3 or TRBV12-4 and TRBJ1-5, with a possible D match to TRBD1 (5 bases). V lost 4 bases to trimming and J lost 7 bases, with 14 bases between them. The CDR3 covers 14 residues. The CDR3 spells CASSYAGGEQPQHF. Written as DNA, the CDR3 is TGTGCCAGCAGTTATGCTGGGGGGGAGCAGCCCCAGCATTTT.

This clonotype was observed a few times. The gene calls are TRBV19 and TRBJ2-5; 8 bases are shared with TRBD2. With 4 bases clipped from V and 2 bases from J, the junction kept 6 bases outside the gene matches. The CDR3 has 15 residues. Per germline, CDR1 LNHDA and CDR2 SQIVND (reference sequence). The CDR3 protein is CASSTGGKVQETQYF. The DNA of the CDR3 is TGTGCCAGTAGTACGGGAGGGAAGGTGCAAGAGACCCAGTACTTC.

This clonotype showed up many times. The V gene is TRBV6-1, the J gene TRBJ2-2, with a tentative D call TRBD2 (5 bases). The CDR3 consists of 14 residues. Trimming removed 6 bases from V and 3 bases from J, with 11 bases in between. Germline V gene data show CDR1 as MNHNS and CDR2 as SASEGT. The CDR3: CASREDGYTGELFF. CDR3 sequence (DNA): TGTGCCAGCAGGGAGGACGGATACACCGGGGAGCTGTTTTTT.

This clonotype was seen ten or more times. The V gene is TRBV5-6, the J gene TRBJ1-1; D ambiguous. CDR1 is SGHDT, CDR2 YYEEEE, per germline. This CDR3 region has 15 residues. Trimming shortened V by 3 bases and J by 1 base, and 13 bases separated the two germline ends. In nucleotides, the CDR3 is TGTGCCAGCAGCTCAACATTGCGGGGGAACACTGAAGCTTTCTTT. Encoded protein: CASSSTLRGNTEAFF. Complete variable domain (other parts from reference TRBV5-6 and TRBJ1-1): DAGVTQSPTHLIKTRGQQVTLRCSPKSGHDTVSWYQQALGQGPQFIFQYYEEEERQRGNFPDRFSGHQFPNYSSELNVNALLLGDSALYLCASSSTLRGNTEAFFGQGTRLTVV.

The sample holds a few counts of this clonotype. The chain employs TRBV5-1 and TRBJ1-1, with D possibly being TRBD1 (5 bases). Per germline, CDR1 SGHRS and CDR2 YFSETQ. The CDR3 extends over 16 amino acids. V was trimmed by 4 bases and J by 3 bases, leaving 19 bases between them. CDR3 DNA sequence: TGCGCCAGCAGCCCGGGAATAGGGGTGTTTGACACTGAAGCTTTCTTT. Amino acid sequence: CASSPGIGVFDTEAFF.

This clonotype was seen a handful of times. J is TRBJ2-7 and V is TRBV7-2; 8 bases are a match to TRBD2. Germline V gives CDR1 SGHTA, CDR2 FQGNSA. This CDR3 spans 15 amino acids. The V gene end was trimmed by 4 bases and the J gene end by 6 bases; junction bases not matched to a gene: 11. For the CDR3, the DNA is TGTGCCAGCAGCTCTTCTAGCGGGCCTTTGGGCGAGCAGTACGTC. Translated: CASSSSSGPLGEQYV.

Ten or more counts support this clonotype. The V gene is TRBV27, the J gene TRBJ1-1; D remains unclear. Germline CDR1 is MNHEY and CDR2 is SMNVEV (reference sequence). The CDR3 sequence is 15 residues long. V gave up 8 bases and J gave up 0 bases, with 16 bases separating them. The CDR3 DNA follows: TGTGCCAGCGCCGAAACTCCCCTCGTGAACACTGAAGCTTTCTTT. Amino acids: CASAETPLVNTEAFF.

This clonotype was seen a handful of times. In DNA, the CDR3 is TGTGCCATCAGCCCGGACGGGTTTGAAAAACTGTTTTTT. It yields the protein CAISPDGFEKLFF. The V gene is TRBV10-3, the J gene TRBJ1-4; D call uncertain. Trimming shortened V by 6 bases and J by 7 bases, and 12 bases separated the two germline ends. The CDR3 extends over 13 amino acids. CDR1 and CDR2 (germline): ENHRY, SYGVKD.

This chain uses TRBV7-8 with TRBJ2-7; 11 positions agree with TRBD2. Germline assignment: CDR1 SGHVS and CDR2 FQNEAQ. V lost 1 base to trimming and J lost 6 bases; unmatched junction nucleotides: 5. The CDR3 sequence is 15 residues long. CDR3 DNA sequence: TGTGCCAGCAGCTTAGAGCGGCTAGCGGGGGGCGAGCAGTACTTC. Translation gives CASSLERLAGGEQYF.

The chain employs TRBV29-1 and TRBJ2-3; 9 nucleotides line up with TRBD1. The CDR3 loop spans 16 amino acids. Looked up from germline, CDR1 is SQVTM and CDR2 is ANQGSEA. With V trimmed by 7 bases and J by 0 bases, 11 bases remained unmatched. CDR3 DNA sequence: TGCAGCGCTCTAGTCCAGGACAGGGGAAGCACAGATACGCAGTATTTT. Its translation is CSALVQDRGSTDTQYF.

The V gene is TRBV7-9, the J gene TRBJ2-2; 8 nucleotides agree with TRBD2. Trimming removed 6 bases from V and 1 base from J; junction bases left unmatched: 4. Per germline, CDR1 SEHNR and CDR2 FQNEAQ (reference sequence). CDR3 size: 15 residues. CDR3 in DNA: TGTGCCAGCAGGGCGGGGGGCAAGAACACCGGGGAGCTGTTTTTT. This codes for CASRAGGKNTGELFF. Combining the CDR3 with reference TRBV7-9 and TRBJ2-2 gives the whole variable domain DTGVSQNPRHKITKRGQNVTFRCDPISEHNRLYWYRQTLGQGPEFLTYFQNEAQLEKSRLLSDRFSAERPKGSFSTLEIQRTEQGDSAMYLCASRAGGKNTGELFFGEGSRLTVL.

This clonotype was picked up many times. The CDR3 loop reads CASSPSGQHIQYF. In DNA, the CDR3 is TGCGCCAGCAGCCCAAGTGGGCAACACATTCAGTACTTC. V gene TRBV4-3 combines with J gene TRBJ2-4; D is unclear. The CDR3 runs 13 residues. From germline, CDR1 is LGHNA and CDR2 YSLEER. The V gene lost 4 bases and the J gene lost 8 bases, with 12 bases spanning the gap.